What follows describes a single T cell receptor beta chain. Its target is unknown. Produced via immunoSEQ multiplex PCR; TCRdb's table is partial and in-frame only. The data hold tens of thousands of clones, with under 95% observed a single time. The data were obtained in a study of cytomegalovirus exposure and HLA in healthy donors. Overall study findings and caveats: A few CMV-associated chains proved CMV antigen-specific in vitro.

Sequences were obtained from PBMCs. This clonotype was sampled from a woman in her 30s in good health and CMV-seropositive.

DNA for the CDR3: TGTGCCAGCAACCTAGCGGGAGGGTCGCTGGGAGATACGCAGTATTTT. Translating it yields CASNLAGGSLGDTQYF. The V gene is TRBV25-1, the J gene TRBJ2-3, with 12 bases matching TRBD2. This CDR3 spans 16 amino acids. The junction had 10 bases not matched to a gene; V was cut back by 7 bases and J by 5 bases. Germline V lookup: CDR1 MGHDK, CDR2 SYGVNS.